A selection of T cell receptor beta chains follows, all from one sample in a study of molecular identifiers for immune sequencing clone quantification. A single record per CDR3 protein comes from TCRdb applying MiXCR to the PCR reads. The sample yields about 63,000 distinct CDR3 sequences, about a fifth seen once. The sequencing sample was made of naive CD8+ T cells from blood, with Jurkat cell RNA spiked in. These receptors were collected from a human donor in good health. Some libraries in this study had Jurkat cell RNA spiked in. Both conserved end residues are part of each CDR3. The order of the fields is J gene, clone size, V gene, D gene, CDR3 protein, CDR3 DNA. The D gene is left open where the match is weak. Size is stated for part of the rows, as once, few or many counts, or as a class when the clone is expanded.

TRBJ2-7 many TRBV5-1 TRBD2 CASSSAGLAGEQYF TGCGCCAGCAGCTCCGCGGGACTAGCGGGCGAGCAGTACTTC
TRBJ2-7 . TRBV6-5 TRBD2 CASSAGTRSSYEQYF TGTGCCAGCAGCGCCGGGACTAGGAGCTCCTACGAGCAGTACTTC
TRBJ2-2 . TRBV10-3 TRBD2 CATPRTSGSSRELFF TGTGCCACCCCCCGCACTAGCGGGAGTTCGAGGGAGCTGTTTTTT
TRBJ2-7 many TRBV29-1 . CSVAEGYEQYF TGCAGCGTTGCGGAGGGATACGAGCAGTACTTC
TRBJ2-1 few TRBV27 . CAGSPLLGYNEQFF TGTGCCGGCAGCCCATTATTAGGGTACAATGAGCAGTTCTTC
TRBJ2-7 once TRBV18 . CASPPGTGYEQYF TGTGCCAGCCCACCCGGGACGGGATACGAGCAGTACTTC
TRBJ2-1 . TRBV19 . CASSYLPWGESYNEQFF TGTGCCAGTAGTTACCTCCCTTGGGGGGAATCCTACAATGAGCAGTTCTTC
TRBJ2-5 many TRBV6-2/TRBV6-3 TRBD2 CASRGGVGLDQETQYF TGTGCCAGCAGGGGAGGGGTCGGACTAGATCAAGAGACCCAGTACTTC
TRBJ2-1 few TRBV12-3/TRBV12-4 TRBD2 CASSQDRRAGGQFF TGTGCCAGCAGTCAGGACCGTCGAGCGGGGGGACAGTTCTTC
TRBJ1-1 many TRBV5-1 TRBD1 CASSLQGALYANTEAFF TGCGCCAGCAGCTTACAGGGGGCCCTTTACGCGAACACTGAAGCTTTCTTT
TRBJ2-3 many TRBV2 TRBD1 CASAGTGSTDTQYF TGTGCCAGCGCAGGGACAGGCTCCACAGATACGCAGTATTTT
TRBJ1-5 many TRBV20-1 . CSARVGRGGQPQHF TGCAGTGCTAGAGTGGGGAGGGGAGGTCAGCCCCAGCATTTT
TRBJ2-1 . TRBV7-2 TRBD2 CASSSGLAGSPYNEQFF TGTGCCAGCAGCTCCGGACTAGCGGGAAGCCCCTACAATGAGCAGTTCTTC
TRBJ2-5 few TRBV5-1 TRBD1 CASARGDRGQETQYF TGCGCCAGCGCGAGAGGAGACAGGGGTCAAGAGACCCAGTACTTC
TRBJ2-1 . TRBV20-1 TRBD2 CSARASGSTGEQFF TGCAGTGCTAGAGCTAGCGGATCTACAGGCGAGCAGTTCTTC
TRBJ2-5 . TRBV5-6 TRBD2 CASSSPTASGRDLRETQYF TGTGCCAGCAGCTCGCCTACCGCAAGCGGGAGGGACCTCAGGGAGACCCAGTACTTC
TRBJ2-2 . TRBV5-1 TRBD2 CASSVGLAGAVRNTGELFF TGCGCCAGCAGCGTCGGACTAGCGGGAGCGGTGCGGAACACCGGGGAGCTGTTTTTT
TRBJ2-5 many TRBV4-3 TRBD2 CASSQWGGRGETQYF TGCGCCAGCAGCCAATGGGGCGGGAGAGGAGAGACCCAGTACTTC
TRBJ2-6 many TRBV19 . CASSFGANVLTF TGTGCCAGTAGTTTTGGGGCCAACGTCCTGACTTTC
TRBJ2-1 few TRBV24-1 TRBD1 CATSGPGQVYNEQFF TGTGCCACCAGTGGGCCGGGACAGGTCTACAATGAGCAGTTCTTC
TRBJ2-7 many TRBV7-2 . CASSLELAHYEQYF TGTGCCAGCAGCTTAGAACTAGCCCACTACGAGCAGTACTTC
TRBJ1-1 many TRBV4-1 . CASSQATGIHEAFF TGCGCCAGCAGCCAGGCTACAGGGATACATGAAGCTTTCTTT
TRBJ2-2 few TRBV3-1 TRBD2 CASSQIGLAGGRNTGELFF TGTGCCAGCAGCCAGATCGGACTAGCGGGAGGGAGAAACACCGGGGAGCTGTTTTTT
TRBJ2-7 many TRBV7-8 . CASSHQILAAEGSYEQYF TGTGCCAGCAGCCATCAAATCTTAGCGGCCGAGGGAAGCTACGAGCAGTACTTC
TRBJ2-7 . TRBV28 . CASSTTWAGEAQDEQYF TGTGCCAGCAGCACTACCTGGGCAGGGGAGGCCCAGGACGAGCAGTACTTC
TRBJ2-2 many TRBV13 . CASSPPTGWERIAGELFF TGTGCCAGCAGCCCCCCAACTGGGTGGGAGAGGATTGCCGGGGAGCTGTTTTTT
TRBJ2-1 many TRBV10-1 . CASSGEWESDNEQFF TGCGCCAGCAGTGGTGAGTGGGAATCTGACAATGAGCAGTTCTTC
TRBJ2-2 once TRBV6-5 . CASSYNPGYGELFF TGTGCCAGCAGTTACAATCCAGGGTATGGGGAGCTGTTTTTT
TRBJ1-5 many TRBV27 . CASSLKENQPQHF TGTGCCAGCAGTTTAAAGGAGAATCAGCCCCAGCATTTT
TRBJ2-3 many TRBV21-1 . CASSKDRNPHRTDTQYF TGTGCCAGCAGCAAAGATCGGAACCCCCATCGCACAGATACGCAGTATTTT
TRBJ2-5 . TRBV19 . CASSIDERAQETQYF TGTGCCAGTAGTATAGATGAGCGGGCTCAAGAGACCCAGTACTTC
TRBJ2-7 many TRBV28 TRBD2 CASSFLGEGYEQYF TGTGCCAGCAGTTTTTTGGGGGAGGGCTACGAGCAGTACTTC
TRBJ1-1 . TRBV29-1 . CSAQLNTEAFF TGCAGCGCGCAGCTCAACACTGAAGCTTTCTTT
TRBJ2-1 many TRBV20-1 . CSARSGPRLGEQFF TGCAGTGCTCGCTCGGGTCCCCGACTGGGAGAGCAGTTCTTC
TRBJ1-2 . TRBV11-2 . CASSGGGGYYGYTF TGTGCCAGCAGCGGAGGGGGAGGGTACTATGGCTACACCTTC
TRBJ1-4 many TRBV19 . CASSMRGRAVATNEKLFF TGTGCCAGTAGTATGCGGGGGAGGGCCGTTGCAACTAATGAAAAACTGTTTTTT
TRBJ1-5 many TRBV12-3/TRBV12-4 . CASTSEGIQPQHF TGTGCCAGCACATCGGAGGGTATTCAGCCCCAGCATTTT
TRBJ2-1 many TRBV4-2 . CASSQHLGGESEQFF TGTGCCAGCAGCCAACACCTGGGCGGGGAGTCTGAGCAGTTCTTC
TRBJ2-7 many TRBV13 . CASSLLEHEQYF TGTGCCAGCAGCTTACTAGAACACGAGCAGTACTTC
TRBJ1-2 . TRBV9 . CASSFRTGPYGYTF TGTGCCAGCAGCTTCAGAACAGGGCCCTATGGCTACACCTTC
TRBJ2-7 . TRBV6-5 . CASSYSNSGAEQYF TGTGCCAGCAGTTACTCGAATTCCGGGGCCGAGCAGTACTTC
TRBJ2-3 many TRBV6-4 TRBD2 CASSYAGAPGDTQYF TGTGCCAGCAGTTATGCGGGAGCCCCGGGAGATACGCAGTATTTT
TRBJ1-5 many TRBV27 . CASRGGHINQPQHF TGTGCCAGCAGGGGGGGTCATATCAATCAGCCCCAGCATTTT
TRBJ2-7 . TRBV2 . CASSAGTYEQYF TGTGCCAGCAGCGCCGGAACCTACGAGCAGTACTTC
TRBJ1-1 . TRBV27 . CASSLRVQTLNTEAFF TGTGCCAGCAGTTTAAGGGTCCAGACATTGAACACTGAAGCTTTCTTT
TRBJ2-1 many TRBV4-3 . CASSQDRGGYNEQFF TGCGCCAGCAGCCAAGATCGGGGCGGCTACAATGAGCAGTTCTTC
TRBJ2-7 many TRBV6-5 . CASSYGTYYEQYF TGTGCCAGCAGTTACGGGACATACTACGAGCAGTACTTC
TRBJ1-5 many TRBV27 . CASSSGSGNQPQHF TGTGCCAGCAGTTCAGGGTCTGGCAATCAGCCCCAGCATTTT
TRBJ1-4 many TRBV7-9 TRBD1 CASSPVPGQGRSEKLFF TGTGCCAGCAGCCCAGTCCCGGGACAGGGACGGAGTGAAAAACTGTTTTTT
TRBJ2-1 . TRBV14 . CASSHLLPVEQFF TGTGCCAGCAGCCACCTCCTCCCCGTCGAGCAGTTCTTC
TRBJ2-1 . TRBV5-1 . CASSLFLEAGTPYNEQFF TGCGCCAGCAGCTTATTCCTGGAGGCGGGGACCCCCTACAATGAGCAGTTCTTC
TRBJ2-3 many TRBV6-5 . CASSYGSDTDTQYF TGTGCCAGCAGTTACGGGTCGGATACAGATACGCAGTATTTT
TRBJ2-1 many TRBV10-3 . CAISGGARSGAYNEQFF TGTGCCATCAGTGGTGGGGCTCGTAGCGGCGCTTACAATGAGCAGTTCTTC
TRBJ2-1 many TRBV30 TRBD1 CAWSLGQAYNEQFF TGTGCCTGGAGTTTGGGACAGGCCTACAATGAGCAGTTCTTC
TRBJ1-1 many TRBV5-1 TRBD1 CASSLASQGVTEAFF TGCGCCAGCAGCTTGGCCAGCCAGGGGGTTACTGAAGCTTTCTTT
TRBJ2-5 many TRBV28 . CASSLGSSSLRQETQYF TGTGCCAGCAGTTTAGGGTCCAGTTCGCTCCGACAAGAGACCCAGTACTTC
TRBJ2-7 many TRBV6-2/TRBV6-3 TRBD2 CASSYIGAGAYEQYF TGTGCCAGCAGTTACATTGGAGCGGGAGCCTACGAGCAGTACTTC
TRBJ2-3 many TRBV14 . CASSQDREMVTDTQYF TGTGCCAGCAGCCAAGACCGGGAGATGGTCACAGATACGCAGTATTTT
TRBJ2-7 . TRBV25-1 . CASSGYTNSYEQYF TGTGCCAGCAGTGGCTACACAAATTCCTACGAGCAGTACTTC